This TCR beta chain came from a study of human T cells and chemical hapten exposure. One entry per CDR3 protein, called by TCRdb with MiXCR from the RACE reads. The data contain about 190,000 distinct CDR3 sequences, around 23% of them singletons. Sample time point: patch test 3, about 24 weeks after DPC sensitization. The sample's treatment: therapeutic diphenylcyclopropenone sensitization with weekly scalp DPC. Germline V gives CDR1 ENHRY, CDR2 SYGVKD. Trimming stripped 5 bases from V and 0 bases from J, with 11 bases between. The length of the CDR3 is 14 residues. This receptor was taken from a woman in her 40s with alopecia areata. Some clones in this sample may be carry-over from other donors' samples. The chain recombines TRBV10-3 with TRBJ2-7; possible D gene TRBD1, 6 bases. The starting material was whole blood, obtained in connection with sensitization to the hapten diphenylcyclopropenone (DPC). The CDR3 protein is CAISQGSSSYEQYF. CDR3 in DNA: TGTGCCATCAGTCAGGGGTCAAGCTCCTACGAGCAGTACTTC.